This T cell receptor beta chain appears in the sequencing data of a study of Tregs in tolerant kidney transplant recipients. Measured with immunoSEQ multiplex PCR; TCRdb has only the in-frame clones, and not every one. This table has about 81,000 clones, roughly 91% appearing once. As regards this clone: Its specificity is not known.

Mixed chimerism was transient after nonmyeloablative marrow transplants from related graft donors. Unstimulated Tregs (CD4+CD25+CD127-) and CD4+CD25- non-Tregs were sorted from PBMCs. Per the germline V gene, CDR1 is SGHNT and CDR2 is YENEEA. The junction had 10 bases not matched to a gene; V was cut back by 5 bases and J by 5 bases. The CDR3 extends over 15 amino acids. General observations from the study: The small number of patients limits these findings pending further validation. No direct test of biological reproducibility was done here. Nucleotide sequences could not be compared across some patients' samples due to primer changes.

The chain combines TRBV11-3 with TRBJ1-2; 8 positions agree with TRBD1. This TCR was recovered from a human patient who received a combined kidney and bone marrow transplant. Some T cells may trace back to the graft donor. Source: CD4+ T cells from blood (PBMCs), taken 24 months after the transplant. CDR3 loop: CASSGIQGDWYGYTF. CDR3 coding DNA: TGTGCCAGCAGCGGAATACAGGGGGATTGGTATGGCTACACCTTC.